Below, one T cell receptor (beta chain) is given with its context. This sample was taken from a study of T-cell memory formation after mild COVID-19. Trimming cost V 4 bases and J 1 base; bases outside gene matches: 1. The germline gives CDR1 SGHTA, CDR2 FQGNSA. This CDR3 spans 14 amino acids. TCRdb used MiXCR to reprocess the 5' RACE reads, holding one entry per CDR3 protein. The sample lists under 400,000 distinct CDR3 sequences; roughly 20% were seen once. The receptor comes from an adult woman who had mild COVID-19 (a few samples of this study predate the infection). Cell type and time point are not known. Sequencing was performed on PBMCs or a T cell subset sorted from them (not recorded which). This chain uses TRBV7-2 with TRBJ1-5; 7 nucleotides agree with TRBD1. The CDR3 spells CASSWGQSNQPQHF. The DNA of the CDR3 is TGTGCCAGCAGCTGGGGACAGAGCAATCAGCCCCAGCATTTT.